This TCR beta chain was documented in a study of cytomegalovirus exposure and HLA in healthy donors. About the research overall: Genotyping of nearly 400 donors showed that 80% to 85% belonged to the Caucasian-associated ancestry cluster. Study-level results: Most of the TCR beta V segments (in an earlier analysis) were productive either about 87% or about 30% of the time. The listing of 150 to 200 TCR beta chains classed them as cytomegalovirus-associated. A further, later analysis showed that HLA-associated TCR beta chains (compared with equally common others) were more clonally expanded.

Comment on this clone: The antigen is unknown.

The CDR3 totals 15 residues. The V gene lost 5 bases and the J gene lost 7 bases, with 17 bases spanning the gap. CDR1 is LNHDA and CDR2 is SQIVND in the germline V gene (reference sequence). The PCR employed 60 Vbeta primers together with 13 Jbeta primers. Produced via immunoSEQ multiplex PCR; TCRdb's table is partial and in-frame only. The sample includes roughly 110,000 clones, around 77% of them seen just once. This TCR derives from a male donor in good health and CMV-seronegative. Sequenced input: PBMCs. The chain couples TRBV19 to TRBJ2-2; a possible D gene is TRBD1 (6 bases). The CDR3 bases are TGTGCCAGTAGTCACAGTTCAGGGGCGGGCGGGGAGCTGTTTTTT. Residues: CASSHSSGAGGELFF.